These 27 T cell receptor beta chains were all obtained from the same sample, sequenced in a study of CD8 T cells in Susac syndrome. Random-hexamer reverse transcription was applied to about 0.5 to 1 ug RNA. TCRdb re-called the immunoSEQ multiplex PCR reads through MiXCR, storing one row per CDR3 protein. Among more than 55,000 distinct CDR3 sequences listed, over 95% were seen once. The sample was CD4+ T cells from PBMCs. The origin of the receptors is a human donor with multiple sclerosis.

This chain connects TRBV3-1 to TRBJ2-1, with TRBD2 identical over 15 bases. After removal of 4 bases from V and 7 bases from J, the junction contained 5 bases not matched to a gene. The CDR3 consists of 16 residues. Germline V gene sequence: CDR1 LGHDT, CDR2 YNNKEL (reference sequence). CDR3 residues: CASSRTSGGAGNEQFF. The CDR3, as DNA: TGTGCCAGCAGCCGGACTAGCGGGGGGGCCGGGAATGAGCAGTTCTTC.

The rearrangement links TRBV7-9 to TRBJ1-5, with D perhaps TRBD1 (5 bases). The CDR3 is made up of 14 amino acids. The germline V gene has CDR1 SEHNR and CDR2 FQNEAQ (reference sequence). The V and J ends lost 4 bases and 4 bases respectively, with 11 bases between them. Here the CDR3 reads CASSWDGDNQPQHF. The DNA for the CDR3 is TGTGCCAGCAGCTGGGACGGGGATAATCAGCCCCAGCATTTT. The variable domain in full, with the rest retrieved from reference TRBV7-9 and TRBJ1-5, is DTGVSQNPRHKITKRGQNVTFRCDPISEHNRLYWYRQTLGQGPEFLTYFQNEAQLEKSRLLSDRFSAERPKGSFSTLEIQRTEQGDSAMYLCASSWDGDNQPQHFGDGTRLSIL.

V and J are TRBV3-1 and TRBJ1-1, with unresolved D. Per germline, CDR1 LGHDT and CDR2 YNNKEL (reference sequence). Trimming left V 0 bases short and J 2 bases short, with 4 bases between. The CDR3 length is 13 residues. The CDR3 here is CASSQDRNTEAFF. CDR3 nucleotide sequence: TGTGCCAGCAGCCAAGACAGAAACACTGAAGCTTTCTTT.

V is TRBV20-1 and J is TRBJ2-7; the D is unclear. Germline V gene lookup returns CDR1 DFQATT and CDR2 SNEGSKA (reference sequence). The CDR3 is made up of 12 amino acids. Between the trimmed V and J ends, which lost 5 bases and 6 bases, there was a span of 14 bases. DNA for the CDR3: TGCAGTGCTCCCGTCCTCCGCGGCGAGCAGTACTTC. As protein: CSAPVLRGEQYF.

The V gene is TRBV6-2 or TRBV6-3, the J gene TRBJ2-7, with D possibly being TRBD1 or TRBD2 (5 bases each). Deletions cut 2 bases from V and 0 bases from J, with 11 bases between. This CDR3 has 15 residues. Germline V gene lookup returns CDR1 MNHEY and CDR2 SVGEGT. The CDR3 loop reads CASSYEGTSSYEQYF. The CDR3 DNA is TGTGCCAGCAGTTACGAGGGGACCAGCTCCTACGAGCAGTACTTC.

The chain joins TRBV30 to TRBJ1-1; D unclear. Germline assignment: CDR1 GTSNPN and CDR2 SVGIG (reference sequence). This CDR3 contains 12 residues. In nucleotides, the CDR3 is TGTGCTGTGGGGAAGGTGAACACTGAAGCTTTCTTT. Translated: CAVGKVNTEAFF.

This clonotype was seen once. For the CDR3, the DNA is TGCAGTGCTAGAGGGGTTGGCCTGGGTACGCAGTATTTT. This sequence encodes CSARGVGLGTQYF. The rearrangement joins TRBV20-1 to TRBJ2-3; no clear D gene. Trimming stripped 1 base from V and 8 bases from J, with 13 bases between. Germline V gene sequence: CDR1 DFQATT, CDR2 SNEGSKA (reference sequence). CDR3 length equals 13 residues.

The chain links TRBV18 to TRBJ1-5; tentatively, D is TRBD1 (6 bases). CDR1 and CDR2 from the germline V gene are KGHSH and LQKENI. Trimming left V 2 bases short and J 0 bases short, with 11 bases between. The CDR3 is 16 residues long. CDR3 bases: TGTGCCAGCTCACCATCAGGGGTCAATAGCAATCAGCCCCAGCATTTT. Translated, it gives CASSPSGVNSNQPQHF.

The V gene is TRBV7-2, the J gene TRBJ1-4; D is uncertain. This CDR3 is 13 amino acids long. Germline V gene data show CDR1 as SGHTA and CDR2 as FQGNSA. The V and J ends lost 1 base and 3 bases respectively, with 3 bases between them. The CDR3 spells CASSLGPNEKLFF. CDR3 in DNA: TGTGCCAGCAGCTTAGGCCCTAATGAAAAACTGTTTTTT. The variable domain in full, completed from reference TRBV7-2 and TRBJ1-4, reads GAGVSQSPSNKVTEKGKDVELRCDPISGHTALYWYRQSLGQGLEFLIYFQGNSAPDKSGLPSDRFSAERTGGSVSTLTIQRTQQEDSAVYLCASSLGPNEKLFFGSGTQLSVL.

CDR3 loop: CASRGKGTPVQYF. The CDR3 DNA reads as TGTGCCAGCAGGGGAAAGGGGACTCCCGTGCAGTACTTC. The V and J genes are TRBV6-5 and TRBJ2-7, with D maybe TRBD2 (6 bases). This CDR3 spans 13 amino acids. Looked up from germline, CDR1 is MNHEY and CDR2 is SVGAGI. V lost 6 bases and J lost 9, with 18 bases in between.

The chain has TRBV3-1 and TRBJ2-1; tentative D call: TRBD1 (6 bases). The CDR3 is 13 amino acids. The germline gives CDR1 LGHDT, CDR2 YNNKEL (reference sequence). The V end was cut by 4 bases, the J end by 7 bases, with 11 bases between. CDR3: CASSPRTENEQFF. The CDR3 DNA sequence: TGTGCCAGCAGCCCCCGGACAGAGAATGAGCAGTTCTTC.

The chain is built from TRBV4-1 and TRBJ2-7; 7 bases fit TRBD2. V gave up 0 bases and J gave up 3 bases; unmatched junction bases: 5. Per the germline V gene, CDR1 is MGHRA and CDR2 is YSYEKL. The CDR3 consists of 15 residues. Written as DNA, the CDR3 is TGCGCCAGCAGCCAAGACTCGACGGGGGGCTACGAGCAGTACTTC. It encodes CASSQDSTGGYEQYF.

The chain carries TRBV7-9 and TRBJ2-7; D is uncertain. The CDR3 loop spans 11 amino acids. Germline lookup yields CDR1 SEHNR and CDR2 FQNEAQ (reference sequence). With 2 bases removed from V and 5 bases from J, the gap between germline ends came to 4 bases. Written as DNA, the CDR3 is TGTGCCAGCAGCTTACAGAACGAGCAGTACTTC. Translation: CASSLQNEQYF. Drawing the rest from reference TRBV7-9 and TRBJ2-7, the complete variable domain is DTGVSQNPRHKITKRGQNVTFRCDPISEHNRLYWYRQTLGQGPEFLTYFQNEAQLEKSRLLSDRFSAERPKGSFSTLEIQRTEQGDSAMYLCASSLQNEQYFGPGTRLTVT.

V gene TRBV27 combines with J gene TRBJ2-2; D call uncertain. Germline V CDR1 and CDR2: MNHEY, SMNVEV (reference sequence). CDR3 length equals 16 residues. V was clipped by 1 base and J by 3 bases, with 12 bases between them. CDR3 bases: TGTGCCAGCAGTTTATTCGCCAGTAAGGACACCGGGGAGCTGTTTTTT. It is translated as CASSLFASKDTGELFF.

The rearrangement links TRBV6-5 to TRBJ2-5, with TRBD1 matching 9 bases. Germline-derived CDR1 and CDR2 are MNHEY and SVGAGI. After removal of 7 bases from V and 4 bases from J, the junction contained 4 bases not matched to a gene. This CDR3 comprises 13 residues. CDR3 DNA sequence: TGTGCCAGCACCCAGACAGGGGGAGAGACCCAGTACTTC. It is translated as CASTQTGGETQYF.

This chain joins TRBV12-3 or TRBV12-4 and TRBJ1-5, with a tentative D call TRBD1 (5 bases). V gave up 6 bases and J gave up 6 bases, with 12 bases separating them. The CDR3 has 13 residues. DNA for the CDR3: TGTGCCAGCAGCTCCGCCGGGGGTCAGCCCCAGCATTTT. Its translation is CASSSAGGQPQHF.

The chain couples TRBV5-4 to TRBJ2-5; 10 nucleotides match TRBD1. CDR1 SGHNT and CDR2 YYREEE come from the germline V gene (reference sequence). J was trimmed by 3 bases and V by 2 bases; bases with no gene match: 7. There are 16 residues in the CDR3. CDR3 in DNA: TGTGCCAGCAGCTTCGGGACAGGGGACCCCGAAGAGACCCAGTACTTC. Protein sequence: CASSFGTGDPEETQYF.

On this clonotype itself: Sequence at one end of the junction differs from germline and may be a read error. The genes are TRBV7-9 and TRBJ1-2; D possibly corresponds to TRBD1 (5 bases). Germline CDR1 reads SEHNR; CDR2 reads FQNEAQ (reference sequence). The CDR3 loop spans 14 amino acids. CDR3 in amino acids: CASSLAGHLYGYTF. CDR3 DNA sequence: TGTGCCAGCAGCCTAGCGGGGCACCTCTATGGCTACACCTTC.

The chain joins TRBV7-9 to TRBJ1-6, with D possibly matching TRBD1 (5 bases). Trimming stripped 6 bases from V and 9 bases from J, with 18 bases between. Germline lookup yields CDR1 SEHNR and CDR2 FQNEAQ (reference sequence). The CDR3 is made up of 15 amino acids. This chain's CDR3 is CASSKLGGKVSPLHF. The CDR3 region has the DNA TGTGCCAGCAGTAAATTGGGGGGGAAAGTTTCACCCCTCCACTTT.

The chain joins TRBV27 to TRBJ2-5, with D tentatively TRBD1 (9 bases). The length of the CDR3 is 16 residues. The V end lost 3 bases, the J end lost 5 bases, and 19 bases lay between the germline ends. Per germline, CDR1 MNHEY and CDR2 SMNVEV (reference sequence). The DNA of the CDR3 is TGTGCCAGCAGTTTGTCTACAGGGGGCGGGAGGGAGACCCAGTACTTC. Protein: CASSLSTGGGRETQYF.

The chain joins TRBV6-1 to TRBJ1-1, with D unclear. The V gene lost 7 bases and the J gene lost 0 bases, with 15 bases spanning the gap. The CDR3 extends over 15 amino acids. The germline V gene encodes CDR1 MNHNS and CDR2 SASEGT. CDR3 in DNA: TGTGCCAGCACCGCCGGGCCAGTTATGAACACTGAAGCTTTCTTT. As protein: CASTAGPVMNTEAFF.

The V gene is TRBV12-3 or TRBV12-4, the J gene TRBJ1-2; 7 bases align to TRBD1. After removal of 6 bases from V and 4 bases from J, the junction contained 5 bases not matched to a gene. This CDR3 region has 13 residues. The CDR3 DNA sequence: TGTGCCAGCAGAACCGGACAGGCCTATGGCTACACCTTC. Amino acids: CASRTGQAYGYTF.

The chain joins TRBV7-2 to TRBJ2-3; 7 nucleotides agree with TRBD2. Germline loops: CDR1 SGHTA, CDR2 FQGNSA. The CDR3 consists of 16 residues. V was clipped by 6 bases and J by 2 bases; unmatched bases: 11. The CDR3 coding sequence is TGTGCCAGCAGTAAGAGGGGCGGGGGAAACACAGATACGCAGTATTTT. Encoded protein: CASSKRGGGNTDTQYF.

This rearrangement joins TRBV5-1 to TRBJ2-6; perhaps TRBD1 as D (5 bases). Germline V lookup: CDR1 SGHRS, CDR2 YFSETQ. The V end was cut by 4 bases, the J end by 3 bases, with 11 bases between. The CDR3 extends over 15 amino acids. CDR3 protein: CASSADTGGANVLTF. The CDR3 nucleotides are TGCGCCAGCAGCGCAGATACAGGTGGGGCCAACGTCCTGACTTTC. Full variable domain (remainder filled in from reference TRBV5-1 and TRBJ2-6): KAGVTQTPRYLIKTRGQQVTLSCSPISGHRSVSWYQQTPGQGLQFLFEYFSETQRNKGNFPGRFSGRQFSNSRSEMNVSTLELGDSALYLCASSADTGGANVLTFGAGSRLTVL.

The chain combines TRBV2 with TRBJ1-3; the D gene is possibly TRBD1 (5 bases). CDR3 length equals 15 residues. The V end was cut by 2 bases, the J end by 2 bases, with 10 bases between. The V gene's germline CDR1 is SNHLY and CDR2 FYNNEI. The CDR3 region is CASSESRVPGNTIYF. Written as DNA, the CDR3 is TGTGCCAGCAGTGAAAGCAGGGTTCCTGGAAACACCATATATTTT.

This clonotype was observed a single time. The chain joins TRBV30 to TRBJ1-6; no reliable D call. V was cut by 3 bases and J by 13 bases, with 22 bases left in between. Per the germline V gene, CDR1 is GTSNPN and CDR2 is SVGIG (reference sequence). The CDR3 runs 15 residues. The CDR3 DNA is TGTGCCTGGAGGGTTGGCGGGCACCTCCGGATGCCCCTCCACTTT. It translates to CAWRVGGHLRMPLHF. Filled out from reference TRBV30 and TRBJ1-6, the complete variable domain reads SQTIHQWPATLVQPVGSPLSLECTVEGTSNPNLYWYRQAAGRGLQLLFYSVGIGQISSEVPQNLSASRPQDRQFILSSKKLLLSDSGFYLCAWRVGGHLRMPLHFGNGTRLTVT.

CDR3 in amino acids: CASSFRANYGYTF. The CDR3 DNA follows: TGTGCCAGCAGCTTCAGGGCCAACTATGGCTACACCTTC. V gene TRBV7-2 combines with J gene TRBJ1-2; TRBD1 is a possible D gene (5 bases). The germline CDR1 and CDR2 sequences are SGHTA and FQGNSA. V dropped 3 bases and J dropped 2 bases, with 7 bases sitting between them. There are 13 residues in the CDR3.